The T cell receptor (beta chain) described here comes from a study of T cells expressing NK-cell markers. TCR beta cDNA was made by 5'RACE template switching with UMIs. With the 5' RACE reads reprocessed, TCRdb shows one record per CDR3 protein and no DNA. The table lists around 380,000 distinct CDR3 sequences, with over 8.5% in the top ten. Whole-study results and caveats: Six of the donors carried dominant NKG2C+ clonotypes that took up about 1.0-7.5% of their CD8+ T cells.

To note about this clonotype: The antigen remains unidentified.

The sequenced material came from blood T cells: a sorted CD56 or NKG2C T cell subset, CD4+ or CD8+ T cells, or bulk PBMC T cells (not recorded which). The clonotype comes from a woman in her forties or fifties in good health.

This chain's CDR3 is CASSYSTGTAGEQYF. The chain links TRBV6-5 to TRBJ2-7; TCRdb proposes TRBD1, but this gene call is untestable without DNA. From germline, CDR1 is MNHEY and CDR2 SVGAGI. The CDR3 consists of 15 residues.